The 8 T cell receptor beta chains below were found in one sample sequenced in a study of graft-versus-host responses after intestinal transplantation. Using immunoSEQ multiplex PCR, the repertoire was profiled, and TCRdb retains in-frame clones only, with some absent. Of tens of thousands of clones detected, just under 45% appear once; the ten largest clones hold around 1.5%. Each mixed lymphocyte reaction held some 200,000 CFSE-labeled responders and some 200,000 irradiated violet-dye-labeled stimulators. The input for sequencing was alloreactive CD8+ T cells from a mixed lymphocyte reaction culture, taken before transplantation. Indicated subset: CFSE-low proliferating T cells sorted from roughly six-day pre-transplant mixed lymphocyte reaction (GvH or HvG direction). The receptor set was obtained from a human patient who was an organ donor for intestinal transplantation.

Sample share makes this clone medium-sized. The V and J genes are TRBV27 and TRBJ2-7, with no clear D. Trimming pared 3 bases from V and 4 bases from J, leaving 4 bases between. The CDR3 is 11 residues long. Germline CDR1 and CDR2: MNHEY and SMNVEV (reference sequence). The chain's CDR3 is CASSFGYEQYF. Written as DNA, the CDR3 is TGTGCCAGCAGTTTCGGGTACGAGCAGTACTTC.

This clone was observed a few times. The chain is built from TRBV11-2 and TRBJ2-1; D is uncertain. The V end lost 2 bases, the J end lost 2 bases, and 4 bases lay between the germline ends. The CDR3 extends over 13 amino acids. Germline values: CDR1 SGHAT, CDR2 FQNNGV. CDR3 sequence reads: CASSLLAYNEQFF. CDR3 DNA: TGTGCCAGCAGCTTACTAGCCTACAATGAGCAGTTCTTC.

The chain couples TRBV7-9 to TRBJ2-7; D may match TRBD1 or TRBD2 (5 bases each). This CDR3 is 16 amino acids long. CDR1 and CDR2 (germline): SEHNR, FQNEAQ (reference sequence). V was trimmed by 4 bases and J by 2 bases, leaving 18 bases between them. The CDR3 sequence: CASSSRAGREPYEQYF. CDR3 nucleotide sequence: TGTGCCAGCAGCTCCAGGGCGGGTAGAGAACCCTACGAGCAGTACTTC.

This clone was seen once. The V call is TRBV27, the J call TRBJ2-1; 7 positions match TRBD2. V gave up 2 bases and J gave up 1 base; unmatched junction bases: 5. Per germline, CDR1 MNHEY and CDR2 SMNVEV (reference sequence). CDR3 length equals 16 residues. CDR3 sequence reads: CASSLRAGRSYNEQFF. The CDR3 DNA is TGTGCCAGCAGTTTACGAGCGGGACGGTCCTACAATGAGCAGTTCTTC.

On this clone: One base away lies a much larger clone, so this may be a sequencing read error. The chain is built from TRBV9 and TRBJ2-7; no clear D gene. The CDR3 is 12 amino acids. V was cut by 3 bases and J by 3 bases, with 7 bases left in between. Germline V gives CDR1 SGDLS, CDR2 YYNGEE. CDR3 in DNA: TGTGCCAGCAGCGCAGATAGCTACGAGCAGTACTTC. It encodes CASSADSYEQYF.

The rearrangement joins TRBV10-3 to TRBJ2-5; D is ambiguous. Germline CDR1 is ENHRY and CDR2 is SYGVKD. The CDR3 contains 18 residues. The V gene lost 4 bases and the J gene lost 3 bases, with 24 bases spanning the gap. Here the CDR3 DNA reads TGTGCCATCAGTGCCCTTGGGTACTCTCTAGTCCCAAAAGAGACCCAGTACTTC. Its protein is CAISALGYSLVPKETQYF.

The V and J genes are TRBV6-5 and TRBJ1-5, with D possibly matching TRBD1 (5 bases). V was clipped by 2 bases and J by 0 bases, with 8 bases between them. CDR1 and CDR2 (germline): MNHEY, SVGAGI. CDR3 length equals 15 residues. CDR3 sequence reads: CASSYGGFSNQPQHF. The CDR3 coding sequence is TGTGCCAGCAGTTACGGGGGTTTTAGCAATCAGCCCCAGCATTTT.

The chain employs TRBV30 and TRBJ1-1; maybe TRBD1 (5 bases). The germline CDR1 and CDR2 sequences are GTSNPN and SVGIG (reference sequence). This CDR3 contains 15 residues. Deletions cut 0 bases from V and 0 bases from J, with 11 bases between. The CDR3 sequence: CAWSVGLVLNTEAFF. The CDR3 DNA is TGTGCCTGGAGTGTGGGGCTAGTTTTGAACACTGAAGCTTTCTTT.